The clone carrying this TCR beta chain appeared once. The sample originates from a study of shared clonotypes between healthy human individuals. The method was immunoSEQ multiplex PCR; TCRdb's version includes in-frame clones alone and lacks a portion of them. The profile covers about 2.4 million clones, with approximately 93% appearing a single time and about 0.38% taken by the ten largest. CDR1 is LGHNA, CDR2 YNFKEQ, per germline. There are 18 residues in the CDR3. The ends lost 1 base at V and 3 bases at J; junction bases unmatched: 7. The chain is built from TRBV4-2 and TRBJ2-1; 12 nucleotides agree with TRBD2. This TCR derives from a man aged 18 to 30 in good health. Some clones in this sample may be carry-over from other donors' samples. Source material: naive CD4+ T cells from PBMCs. Subset of the sample: CD45RA+ positively selected. CDR3 in amino acids: CASSQGLAGEWVYNEQFF. The CDR3 DNA reads TGTGCCAGCAGCCAAGGACTAGCGGGAGAATGGGTCTACAATGAGCAGTTCTTC.